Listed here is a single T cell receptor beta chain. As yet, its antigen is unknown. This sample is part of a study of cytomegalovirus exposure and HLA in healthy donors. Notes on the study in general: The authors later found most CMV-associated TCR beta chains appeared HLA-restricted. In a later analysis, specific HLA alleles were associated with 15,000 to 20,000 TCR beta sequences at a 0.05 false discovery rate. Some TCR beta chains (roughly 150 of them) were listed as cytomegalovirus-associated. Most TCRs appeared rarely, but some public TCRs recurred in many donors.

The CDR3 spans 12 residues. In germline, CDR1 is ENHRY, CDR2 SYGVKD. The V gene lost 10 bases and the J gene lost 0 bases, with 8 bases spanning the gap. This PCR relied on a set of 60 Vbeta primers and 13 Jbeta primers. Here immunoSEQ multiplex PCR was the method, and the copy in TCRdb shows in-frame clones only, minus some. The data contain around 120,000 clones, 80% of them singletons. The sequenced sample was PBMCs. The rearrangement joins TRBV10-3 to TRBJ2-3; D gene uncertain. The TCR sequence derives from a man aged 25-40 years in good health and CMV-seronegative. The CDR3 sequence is CATARSTDTQYF. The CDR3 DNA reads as TGTGCCACCGCTAGGAGCACAGATACGCAGTATTTT.